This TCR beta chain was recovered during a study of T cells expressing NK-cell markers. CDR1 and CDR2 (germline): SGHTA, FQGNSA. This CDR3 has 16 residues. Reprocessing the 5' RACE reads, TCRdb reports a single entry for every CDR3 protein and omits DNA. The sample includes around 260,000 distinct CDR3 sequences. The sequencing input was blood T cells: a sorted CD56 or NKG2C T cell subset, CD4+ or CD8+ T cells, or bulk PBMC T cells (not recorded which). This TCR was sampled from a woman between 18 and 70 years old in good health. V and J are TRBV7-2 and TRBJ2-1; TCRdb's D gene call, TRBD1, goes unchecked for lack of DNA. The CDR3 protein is CASSRGGGRSYNEQFF.